This T cell receptor beta chain was retrieved from a study of T cells after yellow fever vaccination. This clonotype was detected a few times. In TCRdb, the 5' RACE reads were re-called with MiXCR into one record per CDR3 protein. The repertoire holds about 500,000 distinct CDR3 sequences, with roughly a sixth as singletons. This CDR3 has 15 amino acids. Trimming stripped 1 base from V and 7 bases from J, with 13 bases between. CDR1 MGHRA and CDR2 YSYEKL come from the germline V gene. Source: PBMCs, taken about 5 days after the first yellow fever vaccination. The TCR was taken from a man aged 18 to 30 who received the YFV17D yellow fever vaccine. V usage is TRBV4-1 and J usage is TRBJ1-4; the D gene is possibly TRBD1 (5 bases). CDR3 protein: CASSQVQGSFEKLFF. Here the CDR3 DNA reads TGCGCCAGCAGCCAAGTCCAGGGAAGTTTTGAAAAACTGTTTTTT.